The next 2 T cell receptor beta chains were all read from a single sample in a study of blood T cell repertoires in COVID-19. The repertoire was sequenced with immunoSEQ multiplex PCR; TCRdb's copy has only in-frame clones and lacks some. The sample shows about 120,000 clones, approximately 87% of them seen only once. The sequencing sample was made of peripheral blood. The source is a woman between 65 and 79 years old with acute or convalescent COVID-19.

This sequence joins TRBV5-1 and TRBJ1-1; 7 bases match TRBD1. V lost 3 bases to trimming and J lost 2 bases; unmatched junction nucleotides: 7. Per the germline V gene, CDR1 is SGHRS and CDR2 is YFSETQ. There are 15 residues in the CDR3. CDR3 region: CASSWQGGQNTEAFF. The CDR3 DNA reads TGCGCCAGCAGCTGGCAAGGGGGCCAAAACACTGAAGCTTTCTTT.

The chain employs TRBV28 and TRBJ2-5; possibly TRBD2 for D (5 bases). Germline V lookup: CDR1 MDHEN, CDR2 SYDVKM. The CDR3 length is 15 residues. Trimming stripped 3 bases from V and 5 bases from J, with 16 bases between. The CDR3 nucleotides read TGTGCCAGCAGTTTTTCTGGGTCGAGAGGGGAGACCCAGTACTTC. Protein: CASSFSGSRGETQYF.